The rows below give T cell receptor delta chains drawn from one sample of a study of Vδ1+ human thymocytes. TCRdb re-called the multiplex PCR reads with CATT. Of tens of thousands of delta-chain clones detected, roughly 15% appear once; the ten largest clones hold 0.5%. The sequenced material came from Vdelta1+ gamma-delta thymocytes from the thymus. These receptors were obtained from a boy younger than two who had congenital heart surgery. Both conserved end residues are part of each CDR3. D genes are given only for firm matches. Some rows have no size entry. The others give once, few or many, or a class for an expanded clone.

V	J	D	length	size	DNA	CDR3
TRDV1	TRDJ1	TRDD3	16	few	TGTGCTCTTGGGGAACTGGCTGGGGGATACTCCGATAAACTCATCTTT	CALGELAGGYSDKLIF
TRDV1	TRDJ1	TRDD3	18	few	TGTGCTCTTGGGGAACTGTCCCTAAGGCTGGGGGCCTTAGATAAACTCATCTTT	CALGELSLRLGALDKLIF
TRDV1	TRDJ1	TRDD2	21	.	TGTGCTCTTGGGGAAACCGCCTTCCTACCCGGTACTGGCCGGCTGGCCGATAAACTCATCTTT	CALGETAFLPGTGRLADKLIF
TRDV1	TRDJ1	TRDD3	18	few	TGTGCTCTTGGGGAAGGGGGATACCCTATCCAGTACACCGATAAACTCATCTTT	CALGEGGYPIQYTDKLIF
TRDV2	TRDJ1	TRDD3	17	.	TGTGCCTGTGACACGTTTGGGGGATCGGAGTACACCGATAAACTCATCTTT	CACDTFGGSEYTDKLIF
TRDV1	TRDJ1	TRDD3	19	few	TGTGCTCTTGGGGAACCATGCTTCCTTCTGGGGGATTACACCGATAAACTCATCTTT	CALGEPCFLLGDYTDKLIF
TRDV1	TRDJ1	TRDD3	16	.	TGTGCTCTTGGGGAAAAATTTCTGGGGGCAACCGATAAACTCATCTTT	CALGEKFLGATDKLIF
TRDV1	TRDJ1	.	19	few	TGTGCTCTTGGGGAACTAAGGACCCTTCCAACTTTTTCAGCCGATAAACTCATCTTT	CALGELRTLPTFSADKLIF
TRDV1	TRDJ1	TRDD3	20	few	TGTGCTCTTGGGGAACTGCGATTAACGGTCTGGGGGATAGGGCCCGATAAACTCATCTTT	CALGELRLTVWGIGPDKLIF
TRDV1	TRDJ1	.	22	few	TGTGCTCTTGGGGAACTTCTTTATTGTTTCGGGCATGCCGGTGCTAATGATACAAGACTCATCTTT	CALGELLYCFGHAGANDTRLIF
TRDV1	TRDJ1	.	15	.	TGTGCTCTTGGGGAACTTCTGAGGGACACCGATAAACTCATCTTT	CALGELLRDTDKLIF
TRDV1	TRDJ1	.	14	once	TGTGCTCTTGGGCGACCCTCTTACACCGATAAACTCATCTTT	CALGRPSYTDKLIF
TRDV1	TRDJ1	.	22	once	TGTGCTCTTGGGGAACTAGATTCCTACACCGTACTGGGGGCCCTGTACACCGATAAACTCATCTTT	CALGELDSYTVLGALYTDKLIF
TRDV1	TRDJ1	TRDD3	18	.	TGTGCTCTTGGGGAACAGATAGACTGGGGGATCCTCACCGATAAACTCATCTTT	CALGEQIDWGILTDKLIF
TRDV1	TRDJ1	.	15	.	TGTGCTCTTGGGGAACTTCCTACGAGGACTGGGAAACTCATCTTT	CALGELPTRTGKLIF
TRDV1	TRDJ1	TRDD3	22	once	TGTGCTCTTGGGGAAGGGGAACTGGGGGATAAGGGCGCTATCTGTTTCACCGATAAACTCATCTTT	CALGEGELGDKGAICFTDKLIF
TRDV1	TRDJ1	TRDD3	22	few	TGTGCTCTTAGGGAATCCTGCAAACTCAAACTGGGGGATACTCAGTACACCGATAAACTCATCTTT	CALRESCKLKLGDTQYTDKLIF
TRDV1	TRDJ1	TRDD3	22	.	TGTGCTCTTGGGGGCCCAACTCCACCTATGCTCCTTACTGGGGGATACACCGATAAACTCATCTTT	CALGGPTPPMLLTGGYTDKLIF
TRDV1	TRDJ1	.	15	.	TGTGCTTCAACGGTCGGCCGGGACCGAACCGATAAACTCATCTTT	CASTVGRDRTDKLIF
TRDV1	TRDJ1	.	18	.	TGTGCTCTTGGGGAACTGTTAGCCCCGCTTCATGTATCCGATAAACTCATCTTT	CALGELLAPLHVSDKLIF
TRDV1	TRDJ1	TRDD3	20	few	TGTGCTCTTGGGGAAAGGATCGTTACTGGGGGATGGATTGACACCGATAAACTCATCTTT	CALGERIVTGGWIDTDKLIF
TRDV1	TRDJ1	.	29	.	TGTGCTCTTGGGGAACACCCCGCCGGGTCTACGTTGGTGGGGTCCCGTCTCCTTGACCCCCACCGTAAAACCGATAAACTCATCTTT	CALGEHPAGSTLVGSRLLDPHRKTDKLIF
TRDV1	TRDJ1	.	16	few	TGTGCTCTTGGGGAACTCAGACGGGGAGGTACCGATAAACTCATCTTT	CALGELRRGGTDKLIF
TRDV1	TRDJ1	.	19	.	TGTGCTCTTGGGGAACTAGGGCGTAGATCGCGCCTGGGGCCCGGTAAACTCATCTTT	CALGELGRRSRLGPGKLIF
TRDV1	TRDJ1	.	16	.	TGTGCTCTTGGGGGCGCCCTTCGGACCGACACCGATAAACTCATCTTT	CALGGALRTDTDKLIF
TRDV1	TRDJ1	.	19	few	TGTGCTCTTGGGGAACGGGACCGTGGGGGTCCACGTAACACCGATAAACTCATCTTT	CALGERDRGGPRNTDKLIF